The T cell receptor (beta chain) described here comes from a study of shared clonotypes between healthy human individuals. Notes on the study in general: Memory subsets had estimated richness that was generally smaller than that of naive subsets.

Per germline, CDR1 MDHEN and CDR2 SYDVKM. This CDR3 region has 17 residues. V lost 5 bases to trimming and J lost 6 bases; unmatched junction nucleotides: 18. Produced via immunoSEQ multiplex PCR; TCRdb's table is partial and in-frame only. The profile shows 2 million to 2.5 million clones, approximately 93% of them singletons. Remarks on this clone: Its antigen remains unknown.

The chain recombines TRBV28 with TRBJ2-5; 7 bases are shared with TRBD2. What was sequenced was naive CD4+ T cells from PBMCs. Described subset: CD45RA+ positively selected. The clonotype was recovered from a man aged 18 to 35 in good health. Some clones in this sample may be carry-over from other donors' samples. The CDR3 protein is CASSRDYGGSAVKTQYF. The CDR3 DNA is TGTGCCAGCAGTCGGGATTACGGCGGGAGTGCCGTAAAGACCCAGTACTTC. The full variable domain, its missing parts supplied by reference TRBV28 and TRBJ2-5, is DVKVTQSSRYLVKRTGEKVFLECVQDMDHENMFWYRQDPGLGLRLIYFSYDVKMKEKGDIPEGYSVSREKKERFSLILESASTNQTSMYLCASSRDYGGSAVKTQYFGPGTRLLVL.